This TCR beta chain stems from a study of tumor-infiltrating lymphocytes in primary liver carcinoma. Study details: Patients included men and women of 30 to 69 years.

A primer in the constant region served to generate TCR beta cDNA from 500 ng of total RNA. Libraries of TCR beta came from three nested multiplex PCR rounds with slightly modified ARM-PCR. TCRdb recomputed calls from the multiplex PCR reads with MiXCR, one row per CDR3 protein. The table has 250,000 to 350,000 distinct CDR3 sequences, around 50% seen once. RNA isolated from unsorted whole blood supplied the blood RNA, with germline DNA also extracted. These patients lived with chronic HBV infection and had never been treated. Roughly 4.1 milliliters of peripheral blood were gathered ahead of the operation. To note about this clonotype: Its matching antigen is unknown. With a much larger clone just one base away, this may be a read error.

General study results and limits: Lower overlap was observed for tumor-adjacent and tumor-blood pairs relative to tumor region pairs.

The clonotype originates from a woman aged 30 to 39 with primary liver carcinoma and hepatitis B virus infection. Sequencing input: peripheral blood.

The CDR3 here is CASSWSGGMGNQPQHF. The CDR3 DNA is TGTGCCAGCAGTTGGTCCGGGGGGATGGGCAATCAGCCCCAGCATTTT. The V gene is TRBV6-2 or TRBV6-3, the J gene TRBJ1-5, with a tentative D call TRBD1 (5 bases). Germline lookup yields CDR1 MNHEY and CDR2 SVGEGT. The CDR3 extends over 16 amino acids. Trimming removed 4 bases from V and 2 bases from J, with 15 bases in between.